Following are 20 T cell receptor beta chains from one sample sequenced in a study of T cell responses to AZD1222 COVID-19 vaccine. Assay used: immunoSEQ multiplex PCR; TCRdb lists only in-frame clones, some missing. The sample carries 250,000 or so clones, over 90% recorded once. The sequencing here drew on peripheral blood, taken on day 0 of AZD1222 vaccination. These receptors all stem from an adult in good health.

The chain recombines TRBV9 with TRBJ2-3, with 10 bases identical to TRBD2. In germline, CDR1 is SGDLS, CDR2 YYNGEE. This CDR3 has 16 amino acids. Unmatched junction bases numbered 8, after V lost 3 bases and J lost 4 bases. CDR3 coding DNA: TGTGCCAGCAGCGCCCGTGCCAGCGGGGGGGCAGATACGCAGTATTTT. This sequence encodes CASSARASGGADTQYF. The entire variable domain, with the rest obtained from reference TRBV9 and TRBJ2-3, is as follows: DSGVTQTPKHLITATGQRVTLRCSPRSGDLSVYWYQQSLDQGLQFLIQYYNGEERAKGNILERFSAQQFPDLHSELNLSSLELGDSALYFCASSARASGGADTQYFGPGTRLTVL.

This rearrangement joins TRBV5-1 to TRBJ2-7, with 9 bases that match TRBD1. CDR1 SGHRS and CDR2 YFSETQ come from the germline V gene. With 0 bases clipped from V and 4 bases from J, the junction kept 2 bases outside the gene matches. The length of the CDR3 is 14 residues. This CDR3 is CASSLAGTGYEQYF. In DNA, the CDR3 is TGCGCCAGCAGCTTGGCCGGGACAGGGTACGAGCAGTACTTC.

The rearrangement links TRBV10-3 to TRBJ1-1; the D gene is possibly TRBD1 (5 bases). Germline-derived CDR1 and CDR2 are ENHRY and SYGVKD. V lost 8 bases and J 2 bases, leaving 15 bases between the germline ends. The CDR3 sequence is 14 residues long. CDR3 sequence (DNA): TGTGCCATCGGTTTAGGGAGGGGAAACACTGAAGCTTTCTTT. It specifies CAIGLGRGNTEAFF.

The rearrangement links TRBV10-3 to TRBJ2-1; D uncertain. Per the germline V gene, CDR1 is ENHRY and CDR2 is SYGVKD. The CDR3 runs to 15 residues. V lost 0 bases and J lost 8, with 14 bases in between. CDR3 sequence: CAISESLGVVDEQFF. In DNA, the CDR3 is TGTGCCATCAGTGAGTCGTTAGGTGTCGTGGATGAGCAGTTCTTC.

For the CDR3, the DNA is TGTGCCAGCAGAAGGGACATTGGCGAAAAACTGTTTTTT. It encodes CASRRDIGEKLFF. The chain is built from TRBV2 and TRBJ1-4; maybe TRBD1 (6 bases). The CDR3 has 13 amino acids. V lost 6 bases and J 8 bases, leaving 13 bases between the germline ends. Germline V CDR1 and CDR2: SNHLY, FYNNEI.

The chain recombines TRBV6-5 with TRBJ2-5; no reliable D call. V was cut by 2 bases and J by 5 bases, with 12 bases left in between. This CDR3 comprises 14 residues. Looked up from germline, CDR1 is MNHEY and CDR2 is SVGAGI. Here the CDR3 DNA reads TGTGCCAGCAGTTACGCCGCAAGTTGGGAGACCCAGTACTTC. Its protein is CASSYAASWETQYF.

J is TRBJ2-1 and V is TRBV27; TRBD2 aligns across 9 bases. Germline V lookup: CDR1 MNHEY, CDR2 SMNVEV (reference sequence). The CDR3 loop spans 15 amino acids. V lost 5 bases to trimming and J lost 5 bases; unmatched junction nucleotides: 7. CDR3 DNA: TGTGCCAGCAGTATAGCGGGAGTTGTCCACAATGAGCAGTTCTTC. Encoded protein: CASSIAGVVHNEQFF.

The chain uses TRBV14 and TRBJ2-3, with D perhaps TRBD2 (5 bases). Trimming took off 2 bases at V and 1 base at J, with 10 bases between the two ends. The CDR3 runs 15 residues. The germline gives CDR1 SGHDN, CDR2 FVKESK. The CDR3 protein is CASSQYGLRTDTQYF. The DNA for the CDR3 is TGTGCCAGCAGCCAATATGGACTCCGCACAGATACGCAGTATTTT.

The chain couples TRBV30 to TRBJ1-2; D is undetermined. Trimming took 6 bases from V and 4 from J, leaving 9 bases between them. The length of the CDR3 is 11 residues. Germline loops: CDR1 GTSNPN, CDR2 SVGIG (reference sequence). For the CDR3, the DNA is TGTGCCTGCAAGGGTAGCTATGGCTACACCTTC. Protein product: CACKGSYGYTF.

The CDR3 loop reads CASSLGGIGGELFF. In nucleotides, the CDR3 is TGTGCCAGCAGCCTGGGTGGCATCGGGGGGGAGCTGTTTTTT. V is TRBV5-4 and J is TRBJ2-2; D not resolved. V dropped 4 bases and J dropped 8 bases, with 15 bases sitting between them. CDR3 length: 14 residues. CDR1 SGHNT and CDR2 YYREEE come from the germline V gene (reference sequence).

This chain links TRBV19 with TRBJ1-2, with 10 bases lining up with TRBD1. V lost 6 bases, J lost 4 bases, and 5 bases stayed unmatched. The length of the CDR3 is 14 residues. The V gene's germline CDR1 is LNHDA and CDR2 SQIVND (reference sequence). CDR3 sequence: CASRTGGAGYGYTF. In DNA form, the CDR3 reads TGTGCCAGTAGGACAGGGGGCGCCGGCTATGGCTACACCTTC.

This chain joins TRBV6-5 and TRBJ1-5; no firm D call. Looked up from germline, CDR1 is MNHEY and CDR2 is SVGAGI. The CDR3 spans 13 residues. V gave up 8 bases and J gave up 0 bases, with 8 bases separating them. The CDR3 loop is CASAPPSNQPQHF. The CDR3 coding sequence is TGTGCCAGCGCTCCACCTAGCAATCAGCCCCAGCATTTT.

The gene calls are TRBV10-2 and TRBJ2-3; a weak D match, TRBD2 (6 bases). Trimming removed 2 bases from V and 6 bases from J, with 9 bases in between. The CDR3 length is 13 residues. The germline CDR1 and CDR2 sequences are WSHSY and SAAADI. The chain's CDR3 is CASSEAGWDTQYF. The DNA of the CDR3 is TGCGCCAGCAGTGAGGCGGGATGGGATACGCAGTATTTT.

The V gene is TRBV27, the J gene TRBJ1-2; D remains unclear. Trimming pared 5 bases from V and 6 bases from J, leaving 13 bases between. CDR3 length: 13 amino acids. Germline V gives CDR1 MNHEY, CDR2 SMNVEV (reference sequence). The DNA for the CDR3 is TGTGCCAGCAGTCCAACTAGGAGAGATGGCTACACCTTC. Residues: CASSPTRRDGYTF.

The chain links TRBV7-2 to TRBJ1-1, with a tentative D call TRBD1 (6 bases). This CDR3 is built from 14 residues. CDR1 and CDR2 from the germline V gene are SGHTA and FQGNSA. V was clipped by 2 bases and J by 5 bases, with 12 bases between them. The CDR3 region is CASSLNRAGTEAFF. The DNA of the CDR3 is TGTGCCAGCAGCTTAAACAGGGCGGGGACTGAAGCTTTCTTT.

The V gene is TRBV5-5, the J gene TRBJ2-7; D not resolved. The CDR3 consists of 13 residues. Trimming stripped 0 bases from V and 5 bases from J, with 9 bases between. CDR1 SGHKS and CDR2 YYEKEE come from the germline V gene (reference sequence). CDR3 DNA: TGTGCCAGCAGCTTGGTAGGATCTCACGAGCAGTACTTC. This encodes CASSLVGSHEQYF. Full variable domain (rest looked up from reference TRBV5-5 and TRBJ2-7): DAGVTQSPTHLIKTRGQQVTLRCSPISGHKSVSWYQQVLGQGPQFIFQYYEKEERGRGNFPDRFSARQFPNYSSELNVNALLLGDSALYLCASSLVGSHEQYFGPGTRLTVT.

The rearrangement joins TRBV19 to TRBJ1-1, with 9 bases aligning to TRBD1. Trimming at V came to 3 bases and at J to 5 bases, leaving 7 bases not matched to a gene. The CDR3 is 15 amino acids. Germline loops: CDR1 LNHDA, CDR2 SQIVND (reference sequence). The DNA of the CDR3 is TGTGCCAGTAGTATTTCACAGGGGGCAGGGACTGAAGCTTTCTTT. Translation: CASSISQGAGTEAFF.

The CDR3 sequence is CASSEPGLAGRSSYEQYF. DNA for the CDR3: TGTGCCAGCAGTGAGCCGGGACTAGCGGGTAGGAGCTCCTACGAGCAGTACTTC. This chain links TRBV2 with TRBJ2-7, with 12 bases matching TRBD2. Germline V gene sequence: CDR1 SNHLY, CDR2 FYNNEI. V was pared by 3 bases and J by 0 bases, with 9 bases of the junction left unmatched. The CDR3 runs 18 residues.

V and J are TRBV28 and TRBJ1-3, with TRBD1 as a possible D gene (6 bases). The V end was cut by 5 bases, the J end by 0 bases, with 14 bases between. The CDR3 is 16 amino acids. The V gene's germline CDR1 is MDHEN and CDR2 SYDVKM. CDR3 nucleotide sequence: TGTGCCAGCAGTATCCGGGACACTCTCTCTGGAAACACCATATATTTT. It specifies CASSIRDTLSGNTIYF.

This chain connects TRBV12-3 or TRBV12-4 to TRBJ1-2; possible D gene TRBD1, 6 bases. This CDR3 has 12 residues. The germline V and J ends were trimmed by 5 bases and 7 bases, with 11 bases remaining between them. The CDR3 region has the DNA TGTGCCAGCAGTCCGGACAGCGGTGGCTACACCTTC. Residues: CASSPDSGGYTF.